The clone carrying this T cell receptor (beta chain) was detected ten times or more. The antigen is not known. The CDR3 has 16 amino acids. Germline CDR1 SNHLY, CDR2 FYNNEI. J lost 1 base, V lost 9 bases, and 10 bases had no gene match. The sample belongs to a study of T cells in Graves' hyperthyroidism and ophthalmopathy. Study-wide results and caveats: Blood also showed most of the thyroid clonotypes that were expanded above 0.001.

Researchers took RNA transcripts and amplified the TCR beta CDR3 regions from them. Initially, a first-round RT-PCR of the TCR CDR3 employed the HTBI primer set. MiXCR, run by TCRdb on the multiplex PCR reads, gives a single entry per CDR3 protein. The table shows hundreds of thousands of distinct CDR3 sequences, with about two fifths occurring only once. The sample was blood. This receptor was obtained from a man in his late teens or twenties with Graves' hyperthyroidism. The chain carries TRBV2 and TRBJ1-1; 11 nucleotides align to TRBD1. CDR3 region: CARGPGQGEENTEAFF. DNA for the CDR3: TGTGCCAGGGGGCCGGGACAGGGGGAGGAGAACACTGAAGCTTTCTTT. Drawing the rest from reference TRBV2 and TRBJ1-1, the complete variable domain is EPEVTQTPSHQVTQMGQEVILRCVPISNHLYFYWYRQILGQKVEFLVSFYNNEISEKSEIFDDQFSVERPDGSNFTLKIRSTKLEDSAMYFCARGPGQGEENTEAFFGQGTRLTVV.